These T cell receptor beta chains were read from a single sample in a study of T-cell memory formation after mild COVID-19. MiXCR, run by TCRdb on the 5' RACE reads, gives a single entry per CDR3 protein. This sample yields 350,000 to 500,000 distinct CDR3 sequences, of which under 20% are seen a single time; 20% to 25% belongs to the top ten. The sequencing sample was made of PBMCs or a T cell subset sorted from them (not recorded which). All receptors come from a man aged 18-30 years who had mild COVID-19 (a few samples of this study predate the infection). Cell type and time point are not known. CDR3s include the opening cysteine and the closing phenylalanine or tryptophan. The D gene is left open where the match is weak. The size entry is marked missing in some rows and otherwise reads once, few, many or a size class.

d_gene	abundance	v_gene	j_gene	CDR3nt	CDR3aa
NA	NA	TRBV30	TRBJ1-1	TGTGCCTGGAGGACGACCGTTTGGGGGAACACTGAAGCTTTCTTT	CAWRTTVWGNTEAFF
NA	NA	TRBV7-4	TRBJ1-5	TGTGCCAGCAGCTTGTCCCCTCCCGATCAGCCCCAGCATTTT	CASSLSPPDQPQHF
NA	NA	TRBV6-1	TRBJ2-7	TGTGCCAGCAGTAAAGGGGTAGGGGCCTACGAGCAGTACTTC	CASSKGVGAYEQYF
TRBD1	NA	TRBV5-1	TRBJ1-1	TGCGCCAGCAGCTTGGATCCGGGGACAGGGGATTCAGCTTTCTTT	CASSLDPGTGDSAFF
TRBD1	NA	TRBV5-6	TRBJ2-7	TGTGCCAGCAGCTCTGGGACAGGTGCCTCCTACGAGCAGTACTTC	CASSSGTGASYEQYF
NA	few	TRBV6-2/TRBV6-3	TRBJ2-5	TGTGCCAGCAGTTACAGTTTGACCCTCAAAGAGACCCAGTACTTC	CASSYSLTLKETQYF
NA	few	TRBV10-2	TRBJ1-6	TGCGCCAGCAGTCCCGCTCGGAGTTCACCCCTCCACTTT	CASSPARSSPLHF
NA	NA	TRBV12-3/TRBV12-4	TRBJ1-5	TGTGCCAGCAGCTTACCTGGGGGGGATCAGCCCCAGCATTTT	CASSLPGGDQPQHF
NA	NA	TRBV5-1	TRBJ2-3	TGCGCCAGCAGCTTGCTAATACGCACAGATACGCAGTATTTT	CASSLLIRTDTQYF
NA	NA	TRBV5-1	TRBJ1-2	TGCGCCAGCAGCTTGTGGCGGAGTTTCTATGGCTACACCTTC	CASSLWRSFYGYTF
NA	NA	TRBV19	TRBJ1-2	TGTGCCAGTACCCTATCCCCCCTCGTGGGCTATGGCTACACCTTC	CASTLSPLVGYGYTF
NA	NA	TRBV19	TRBJ1-2	TGTGCCAGTAGTCCTAGGCCCAACTGGGACTATGGCTACACCTTC	CASSPRPNWDYGYTF
TRBD1	few	TRBV4-3	TRBJ1-4	TGCGCCAGCAGCCCTACTCCCGGGACAGAAGAAAAACTGTTTTTT	CASSPTPGTEEKLFF
NA	NA	TRBV20-1	TRBJ1-4	TGCAGTGCTAGAGAACAGGGTAACGAAAAACTGTTTTTT	CSAREQGNEKLFF
NA	NA	TRBV20-1	TRBJ2-7	TGCAGTGCTAGAGATGGGGCGGGGCCCCCGGCCGAGCAGTACTTC	CSARDGAGPPAEQYF
NA	NA	TRBV4-1	TRBJ1-2	TGCGCCAGCAGCCAAGATTTAATCACCGAAGGCTACACCTTC	CASSQDLITEGYTF
NA	NA	TRBV20-1	TRBJ2-7	TGCAGTGTCTCGCAGGGGTTTCTCGGGGACGAGCAGTACTTC	CSVSQGFLGDEQYF
TRBD1	few	TRBV5-1	TRBJ2-5	TGCGCCAGCAGAGTAGGGACAGGCCCCCAAGAGACCCAGTACTTC	CASRVGTGPQETQYF
NA	many	TRBV4-3	TRBJ1-3	TGCGCCAGCAGCCAGGTTTGGCGACCCTCTGGAAACACCATATATTTT	CASSQVWRPSGNTIYF
TRBD2	few	TRBV7-2	TRBJ2-5	TGTGCCAGCAGCTCGCACACCTACCCTAGCGGGGTGAAGACCCAGTACTTC	CASSSHTYPSGVKTQYF
NA	NA	TRBV5-1	TRBJ2-2	TGCGCCAGCAGCTTGGTAGCGCTTAACACCGGGGAGCTGTTTTTT	CASSLVALNTGELFF
TRBD1	few	TRBV10-3	TRBJ2-2	TGTGCCATCCGCCCGGGACAGGGGCGCACCGGGGAGCTGTTTTTT	CAIRPGQGRTGELFF
NA	few	TRBV6-5	TRBJ1-2	TGTGCCAGCAGTTACTGGCCAGCCTATGGCTACACCTTC	CASSYWPAYGYTF
TRBD2	NA	TRBV12-3/TRBV12-4	TRBJ2-7	TGTGCCAGCAGTTTAACCCCGGGAGGGCAGTCCTACGAGCAGTACTTC	CASSLTPGGQSYEQYF
NA	NA	TRBV7-2	TRBJ2-1	TGTGCCAGCAGCTTAGTTGTGACAGACAACAATGAGCAGTTCTTC	CASSLVVTDNNEQFF
TRBD2	NA	TRBV4-1	TRBJ2-7	TGCGCCAGCAGCCTGTCGGGGGGCGAGCAGTACTTC	CASSLSGGEQYF